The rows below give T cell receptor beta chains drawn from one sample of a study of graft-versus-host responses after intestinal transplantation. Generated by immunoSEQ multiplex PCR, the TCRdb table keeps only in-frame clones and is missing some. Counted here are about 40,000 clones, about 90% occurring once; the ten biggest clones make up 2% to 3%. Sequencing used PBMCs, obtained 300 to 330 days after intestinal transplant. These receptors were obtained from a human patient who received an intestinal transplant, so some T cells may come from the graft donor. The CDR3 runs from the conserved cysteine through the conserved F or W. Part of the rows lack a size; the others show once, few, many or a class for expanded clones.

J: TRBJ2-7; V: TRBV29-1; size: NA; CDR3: CSVLEGGYEQYF
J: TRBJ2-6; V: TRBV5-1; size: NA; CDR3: CASSLGQGASGSGANVLTF
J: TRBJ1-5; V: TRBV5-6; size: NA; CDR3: CASSLSAFNQPQHF
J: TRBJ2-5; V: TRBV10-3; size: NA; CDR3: CAISEQLGGGEYQETQYF
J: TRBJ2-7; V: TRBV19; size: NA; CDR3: CASSISGTRAEQYF
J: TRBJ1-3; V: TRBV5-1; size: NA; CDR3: CASSLAPIAASGNTIYF
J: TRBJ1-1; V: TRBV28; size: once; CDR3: CASSIPQGPSTEAFF
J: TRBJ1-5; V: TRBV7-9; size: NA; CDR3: CASSGPGQGWSQPQHF
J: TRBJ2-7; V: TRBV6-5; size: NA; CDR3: CASRRGQAASYEQYF
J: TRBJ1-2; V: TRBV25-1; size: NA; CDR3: CASSEYSGGDGYTF
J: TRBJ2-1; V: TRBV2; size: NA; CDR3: CASTEGSGDEQFF
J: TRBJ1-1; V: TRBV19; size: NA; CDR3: CASSHLGTTEAFF
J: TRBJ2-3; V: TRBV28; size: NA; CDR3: CASSPDTPLLQVWGTDTQYF
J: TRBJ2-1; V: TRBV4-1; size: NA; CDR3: CASSQGIGQYNEQFF
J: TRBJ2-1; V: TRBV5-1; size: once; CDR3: CASSQPGTSGRANNEQFF
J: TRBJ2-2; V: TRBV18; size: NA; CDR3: CASSPQAVELFF
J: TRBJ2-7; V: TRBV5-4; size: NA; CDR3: CASSGGGRGEQYF
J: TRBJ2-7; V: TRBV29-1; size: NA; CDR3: CSVGRTGEQYF
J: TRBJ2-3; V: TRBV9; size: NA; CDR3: CASSVVVKGGARPTDTQYF
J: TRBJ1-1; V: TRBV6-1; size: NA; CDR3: CASSKKTGLNTEAFF
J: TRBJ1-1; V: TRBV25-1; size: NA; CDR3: CASSPGFSTEAFF
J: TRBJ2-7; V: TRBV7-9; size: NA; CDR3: CASSEALVAGGYEQYF
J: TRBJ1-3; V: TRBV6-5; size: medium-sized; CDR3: CASSYSEGSGNTIYF
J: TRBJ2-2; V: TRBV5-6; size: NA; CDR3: CASSLGGLNTGELFF
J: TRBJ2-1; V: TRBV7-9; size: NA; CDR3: CASSLAQGLAHNEQFF
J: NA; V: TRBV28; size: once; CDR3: CASSTSGSGPYEQYF
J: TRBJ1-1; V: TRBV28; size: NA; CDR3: CASRRTGENTEAFF
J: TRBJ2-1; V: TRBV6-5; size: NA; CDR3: CASRLAGVYNEQFF
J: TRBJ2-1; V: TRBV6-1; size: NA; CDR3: CASSEWSLTSGGYNEQFF
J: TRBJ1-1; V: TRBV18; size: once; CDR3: CASSPLTGGVTEAFF
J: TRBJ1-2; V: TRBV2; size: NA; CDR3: CASSGDRVYGYTF
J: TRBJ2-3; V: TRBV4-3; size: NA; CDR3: CASSPRQGTDTQYF
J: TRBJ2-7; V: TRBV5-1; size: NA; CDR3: CASSKESIGEYEQYF
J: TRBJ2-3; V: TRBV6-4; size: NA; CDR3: CASSELAGGPLDTQYF
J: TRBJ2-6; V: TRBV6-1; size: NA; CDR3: CASSERTTYRGSRGANVLTF
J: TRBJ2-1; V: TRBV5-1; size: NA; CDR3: CASSLLAGAGNEQFF
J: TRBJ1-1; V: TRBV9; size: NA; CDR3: CASSAGTANTEAFF
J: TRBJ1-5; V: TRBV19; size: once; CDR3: CASSTGTGVSGNQPQHF
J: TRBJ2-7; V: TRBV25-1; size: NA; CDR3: CASSEKWAEQYF
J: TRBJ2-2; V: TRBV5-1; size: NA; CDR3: CASNFGLRSGELFF
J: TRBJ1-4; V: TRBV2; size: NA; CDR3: CASSLMTGTDEKLFF
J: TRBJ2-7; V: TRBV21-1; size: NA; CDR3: CASSKRGYEQYF
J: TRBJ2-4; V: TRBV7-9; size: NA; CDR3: CASSLKVGAGENIQYF
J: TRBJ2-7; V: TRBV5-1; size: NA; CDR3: CASSLVSGGANEQYF
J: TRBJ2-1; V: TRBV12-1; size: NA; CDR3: CASSFGTTAPYNEQFF
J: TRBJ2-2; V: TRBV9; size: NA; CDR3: CASSPTGAVTGELFF